This T cell receptor (beta chain) was found in a study of cytomegalovirus exposure and HLA in healthy donors. Study-level information: Sequencing of 150 million to 200 million T cells in an earlier analysis found 100 million to 140 million unique TCR beta sequences. About four fifths of 300 to 450 genotyped donors fell in the Caucasian-associated ancestry cluster. Overall study findings and caveats: A list of roughly 180 TCR beta chains associated with cytomegalovirus was given. Roughly uniform sequencing depth across donors was assumed, possibly incorrectly.

A multiplex PCR was run with 60 Vbeta primers and 13 Jbeta primers. Measured with immunoSEQ multiplex PCR; TCRdb has only the in-frame clones, and not every one. The sample carries about 170,000 clones, 75% to 90% recorded once. The CDR3 runs to 16 residues. CDR1 and CDR2 from the germline V gene are LNHNV and YYDKDF (reference sequence). The trim removed 3 bases at V and 6 bases at J, leaving 10 bases unmatched. Only one count was recorded for this clone. Its antigen remains unidentified. The sequence was obtained from a boy aged 2 to 9 in good health and CMV-seronegative. Sequences were obtained from PBMCs. V usage is TRBV15 and J usage is TRBJ2-1, with 8 bases that match TRBD2. CDR3 loop: CATSRGGAGALNEQFF. CDR3 nucleotide sequence: TGTGCCACCAGCAGGGGGGGAGCGGGGGCCCTCAATGAGCAGTTCTTC.